The next 19 T cell receptor beta chains were all read from a single sample in a study of CD8 T cells in ankylosing spondylitis. Overall study results and limits: Typical of ankylosing spondylitis blood, it appeared, was a TCR beta motif of roughly eight highly homologous variants.

TCRdb called the 5' RACE reads again in MiXCR, with one record for every CDR3 protein. The repertoire consists of 400,000 or so distinct CDR3 sequences, with roughly 26% occurring once and the leading ten covering 0.89%. Their recognized antigens are unknown. Specimen: blood, either unsorted or a sorted T cell fraction (not recorded which). These receptors came from a male donor with ankylosing spondylitis.

This chain joins TRBV24-1 and TRBJ2-5, with 10 bases aligning to TRBD2. The V segment lost 2 bases and the J segment 1 base; nucleotides outside the gene matches: 9. This CDR3 comprises 18 residues. Germline V gene data show CDR1 as KGHDR and CDR2 as SFDVKD. CDR3 sequence: CATSDSAGTSVPQETQYF. The CDR3 bases are TGTGCCACCAGTGATTCTGCCGGGACTAGCGTCCCCCAAGAGACCCAGTACTTC.

This clonotype occurred a few times. The CDR3 loop is CASSQELLAGADTQYF. The CDR3, as DNA: TGCGCCAGCAGCCAAGAACTCCTAGCGGGAGCAGATACGCAGTATTTT. V gene TRBV4-1 combines with J gene TRBJ2-3; 10 bases are a match to TRBD2. This CDR3 has 16 residues. The junction had 4 bases not matched to a gene; V was cut back by 0 bases and J by 4 bases. CDR1 is MGHRA, CDR2 YSYEKL, per germline.

The chain couples TRBV4-2 to TRBJ1-5; the D gene is possibly TRBD1 (5 bases). The CDR3 consists of 15 residues. V lost 1 base, J lost 7 bases, and 14 bases lay in between. Germline loops: CDR1 LGHNA, CDR2 YNFKEQ. The CDR3 DNA follows: TGTGCCAGCAGCCAAGGCCAGGGAGGTCGCCAGCCCCAGCATTTT. Encoded protein: CASSQGQGGRQPQHF.

V and J are TRBV6-5 and TRBJ2-5; D is unclear. V lost 2 bases and J lost 8, with 9 bases in between. The CDR3 is 12 amino acids. Germline-derived CDR1 and CDR2 are MNHEY and SVGAGI. This CDR3 reads CASSYGENTQYF. Here the CDR3 DNA reads TGTGCCAGCAGTTACGGGGAAAACACCCAGTACTTC.

The V gene is TRBV11-2, the J gene TRBJ2-3; 8 positions agree with TRBD2. Trimming at V came to 3 bases and at J to 6 bases, leaving 11 bases not matched to a gene. CDR1 and CDR2 from the germline V gene are SGHAT and FQNNGV. The CDR3 sequence is 16 residues long. CDR3 DNA: TGTGCCAGCAGCTTTCTCTTAGCGGGGTCCCCGGATACGCAGTATTTT. As protein: CASSFLLAGSPDTQYF.

A few counts support this clonotype. The gene calls are TRBV29-1 and TRBJ2-1; D may be TRBD2 (5 bases). The germline V and J ends were trimmed by 8 bases and 5 bases, with 10 bases remaining between them. This CDR3 spans 11 amino acids. CDR1 is SQVTM, CDR2 ANQGSEA, per germline. The CDR3 region has the DNA TGCAGCAGCGGCAGAGACAATGAGCAGTTCTTC. Its translation: CSSGRDNEQFF.

The V call is TRBV7-8, the J call TRBJ1-6, with 7 positions matching TRBD1. Trimming removed 6 bases from V and 7 bases from J; junction bases left unmatched: 6. The length of the CDR3 is 14 residues. Germline V CDR1 and CDR2: SGHVS, FQNEAQ. The chain's CDR3 is CASSRSGGNSPLHF. The DNA for the CDR3 is TGTGCCAGCAGTAGGTCAGGGGGAAATTCACCCCTCCACTTT.

The CDR3 sequence: CASSPMGGTSNQPQHF. As DNA, the CDR3 is TGTGCCAGCAGCCCCATGGGAGGTACGAGCAATCAGCCCCAGCATTTT. The chain links TRBV7-9 to TRBJ1-5; D remains unclear. The CDR3 runs 16 residues. The V and J ends lost 5 bases and 1 base respectively, with 15 bases between them. From germline, CDR1 is SEHNR and CDR2 FQNEAQ (reference sequence).

The chain links TRBV15 to TRBJ1-5, with D possibly being TRBD1 (5 bases). The V gene lost 0 bases and the J gene lost 9 bases, with 6 bases spanning the gap. Germline V gene data show CDR1 as LNHNV and CDR2 as YYDKDF (reference sequence). CDR3 size: 12 residues. CDR3 sequence reads: CATSRDQGPQHF. The CDR3, as DNA: TGTGCCACCAGCAGAGACCAGGGGCCCCAGCATTTT.

The CDR3 here is CASSFRTSGLTGELFF. In DNA, the CDR3 is TGTGCCAGCAGTTTCCGGACTAGCGGGCTCACCGGGGAGCTGTTTTTT. V and J are TRBV12-3 or TRBV12-4 and TRBJ2-2; 11 nucleotides match TRBD2. The V and J ends lost 3 bases and 4 bases, in that order; junction bases with no gene match: 4. The CDR3 is made up of 16 amino acids.

The chain has TRBV11-3 and TRBJ2-6; D is perhaps TRBD1 (6 bases). CDR3 length equals 17 residues. V was pared by 8 bases and J by 1 base, with 18 bases between. CDR1 is SGHNT, CDR2 YENEEA, per germline. The CDR3 loop reads CASCLGARSSGANVLTF. The DNA of the CDR3 is TGTGCCAGCTGTCTGGGGGCGAGGAGTTCTGGGGCCAACGTCCTGACTTTC.

The V call is TRBV5-1, the J call TRBJ2-1; possibly TRBD1 for D (7 bases). Per the germline V gene, CDR1 is SGHRS and CDR2 is YFSETQ. This CDR3 has 15 residues. V was clipped by 4 bases and J by 4 bases, with 15 bases between them. CDR3 loop: CASSPVAGGYNEQFF. Written as DNA, the CDR3 is TGCGCCAGCAGCCCTGTGGCAGGGGGGTACAATGAGCAGTTCTTC.

The rearrangement uses TRBV7-9 and TRBJ1-2; D ambiguous. Deletions cut 3 bases from V and 1 base from J, with 12 bases between. Germline V gives CDR1 SEHNR, CDR2 FQNEAQ (reference sequence). The CDR3 is made up of 15 amino acids. The DNA of the CDR3 is TGTGCCAGCAGCTTGGCCTGGTCAGTTAACTATGGCTACACCTTC. Translation gives CASSLAWSVNYGYTF.

The J gene is TRBJ1-5, the V gene TRBV24-1; possibly TRBD1 for D (6 bases). The germline gives CDR1 KGHDR, CDR2 SFDVKD. CDR3 size: 16 residues. Trimming left V 5 bases short and J 4 bases short, with 17 bases between. The CDR3 sequence is CATSGTGTSGNQPQHF. In DNA form, the CDR3 reads TGTGCCACCAGTGGTACCGGGACATCGGGTAATCAGCCCCAGCATTTT.

V usage is TRBV5-1 and J usage is TRBJ1-1; 10 positions match TRBD1. CDR3 length: 14 amino acids. Per the germline V gene, CDR1 is SGHRS and CDR2 is YFSETQ. Trimming at V came to 7 bases and at J to 5 bases, leaving 8 bases not matched to a gene. The chain's CDR3 is CASRDRGPETEAFF. CDR3 coding DNA: TGCGCCAGCCGCGACAGGGGGCCGGAAACTGAAGCTTTCTTT.

The J gene is TRBJ1-1, the V gene TRBV24-1, with D maybe TRBD1 (5 bases). This CDR3 comprises 13 residues. The ends were cut back, 6 bases at V and 3 bases at J, with 10 bases in the middle. Germline V gives CDR1 KGHDR, CDR2 SFDVKD. CDR3 nucleotides: TGTGCCACCAGTTTCAGGGAGGACACTGAAGCTTTCTTT. Translated: CATSFREDTEAFF.

This rearrangement joins TRBV9 to TRBJ2-1; 9 bases are shared with TRBD1. The CDR3 contains 15 residues. V shed 2 bases and J 8 bases; nucleotides not matched to a gene: 8. Germline loops: CDR1 SGDLS, CDR2 YYNGEE. The CDR3 reads CASSVVGQGRDEQFF. CDR3 bases: TGTGCCAGCAGCGTGGTGGGACAGGGTCGAGATGAGCAGTTCTTC.

This clonotype was picked up a small number of times. The V and J genes are TRBV12-3 or TRBV12-4 and TRBJ1-2; D ambiguous. The germline V and J ends were trimmed by 2 bases and 2 bases, with 9 bases remaining between them. The CDR3 runs 14 residues. CDR3 DNA: TGTGCCAGCAGTTTAACGCGGGAGAACTATGGCTACACCTTC. Its translation is CASSLTRENYGYTF.

The sample holds a few counts of this clonotype. The chain joins TRBV10-3 to TRBJ1-1; 7 bases map to TRBD1. Germline lookup yields CDR1 ENHRY and CDR2 SYGVKD. V lost 4 bases to trimming and J lost 4 bases; unmatched junction nucleotides: 6. This CDR3 is 14 amino acids long. The CDR3 loop is CAISADRAATEAFF. CDR3 DNA: TGTGCCATCAGTGCCGACAGGGCGGCCACTGAAGCTTTCTTT.